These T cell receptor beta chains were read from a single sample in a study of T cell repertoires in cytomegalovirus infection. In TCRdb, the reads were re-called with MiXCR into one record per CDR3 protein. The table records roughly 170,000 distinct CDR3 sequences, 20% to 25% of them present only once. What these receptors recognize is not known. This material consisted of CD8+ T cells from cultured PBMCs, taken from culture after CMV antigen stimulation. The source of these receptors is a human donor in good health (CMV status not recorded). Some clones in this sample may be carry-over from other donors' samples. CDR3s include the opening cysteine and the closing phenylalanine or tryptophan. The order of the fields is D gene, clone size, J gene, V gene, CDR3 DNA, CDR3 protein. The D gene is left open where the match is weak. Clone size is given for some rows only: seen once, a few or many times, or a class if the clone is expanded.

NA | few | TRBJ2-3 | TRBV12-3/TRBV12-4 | TGTGCCAGCAGTTTCCCGAGAGGAGGGGCAGATACGCAGTATTTT | CASSFPRGGADTQYF
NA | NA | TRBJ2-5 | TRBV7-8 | TGTGCCAGCAGCATATTACCGGTTTCCACGGGTCTCAAAGAAGAGACCCAGTACTTC | CASSILPVSTGLKEETQYF
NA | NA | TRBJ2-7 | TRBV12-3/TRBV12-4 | TGTGCCAGCAGTTCGGGGGGACAGGCCTACGAGCAGTACTTC | CASSSGGQAYEQYF
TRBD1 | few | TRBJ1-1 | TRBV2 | TGTGCCAGCCCTGAGGGGACAGGGACGGCTTTCTTT | CASPEGTGTAFF
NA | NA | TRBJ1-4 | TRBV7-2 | TGTGCCAGCAGGACAAACGAGGGGTTGCAGGAAAAACTGTTTTTT | CASRTNEGLQEKLFF
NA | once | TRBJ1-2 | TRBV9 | TGTGCCAGCAGCGTAGACAGAAACTATGGCTACACCTTC | CASSVDRNYGYTF
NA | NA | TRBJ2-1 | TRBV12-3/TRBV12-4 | TGTGCCAGCAGCCTTAGTATACAAACGGGGCAGTTCTTC | CASSLSIQTGQFF
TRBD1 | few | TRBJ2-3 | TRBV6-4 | TGTGCCAGCAGTGAGACAGGGAACACAGATACGCAGTATTTT | CASSETGNTDTQYF
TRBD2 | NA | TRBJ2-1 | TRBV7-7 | TGTGCCAGCAGCTTAGGGCCTGGCGGGGGTTACAATGAGCAGTTCTTC | CASSLGPGGGYNEQFF
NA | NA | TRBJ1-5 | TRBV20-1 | TGCAGTGCTTTTAGAGACCTCGAAGGCAATCAGCCCCAGCATTTT | CSAFRDLEGNQPQHF
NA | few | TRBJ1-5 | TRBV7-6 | TGTGCCAGCAGCAGCGGGTCCTTCAATCAGCCCCAGCATTTT | CASSSGSFNQPQHF
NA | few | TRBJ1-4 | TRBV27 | TGTGCCAGCAGTTTAGCAGGGCGGAATGAAAAACTGTTTTTT | CASSLAGRNEKLFF
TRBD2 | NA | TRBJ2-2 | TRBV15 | TGTGCCACCAGCAGAGATCGAGCGGGGGGCCCGGCCGGGGAGCTGTTTTTT | CATSRDRAGGPAGELFF
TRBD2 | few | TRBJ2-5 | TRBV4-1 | TGCGCCAGCAGCCAAAGAGTGGGACTAGCGGAGACCCAGTACTTC | CASSQRVGLAETQYF
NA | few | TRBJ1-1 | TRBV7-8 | TGTGCCAGCAGCTCTTCGGGTAACACTGAAGCTTTCTTT | CASSSSGNTEAFF
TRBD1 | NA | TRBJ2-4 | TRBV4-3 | TGCGCCAGCAGCCAACGGTGGGACAGTCCTTTAGCCAAAAACATTCAGTACTTC | CASSQRWDSPLAKNIQYF
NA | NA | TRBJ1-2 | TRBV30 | TGTGCCTGGACCAGTCCCGGGACCCCAATGAGACCGTATGGCTACACCTTC | CAWTSPGTPMRPYGYTF
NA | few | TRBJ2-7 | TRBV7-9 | TGTGCCAGCAGCTCGAAACCCACCGGTGCCCGATTATACGAGCAGTACTTC | CASSSKPTGARLYEQYF
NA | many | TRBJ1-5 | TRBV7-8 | TGTGCCAGCAGACCGACAGTTGATCAGCCCCAGCATTTT | CASRPTVDQPQHF
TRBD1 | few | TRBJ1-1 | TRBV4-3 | TGCGCCAGCAGCCAAGCCGGGACAGGGTTTGAAGCTTTCTTT | CASSQAGTGFEAFF
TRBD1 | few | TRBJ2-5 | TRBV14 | TGTGCCAGCAGCCAACCCGGGACAGGACTTTACCAAGAGACCCAGTACTTC | CASSQPGTGLYQETQYF
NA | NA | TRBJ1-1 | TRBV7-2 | TGTGCCAGCAGCTTAGGGCGTCCGGAGGCTTTCTTT | CASSLGRPEAFF
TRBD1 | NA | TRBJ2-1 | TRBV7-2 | TGTGCCAGCAGCTCCGGGACCGGGACAGGGAGTAGGAATGAGCAGTTCTTC | CASSSGTGTGSRNEQFF
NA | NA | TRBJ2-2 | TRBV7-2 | TGTGCCAGCAGCTTTGATTCGGACACCGGGGAGCTGTTTTTT | CASSFDSDTGELFF
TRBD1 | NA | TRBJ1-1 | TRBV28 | TGTGCCAGCAGTCCTAGGTACCGACAGGGGGGGAAGAACACTGAAGCTTTCTTT | CASSPRYRQGGKNTEAFF
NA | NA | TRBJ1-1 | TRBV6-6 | TGTGCCAGCAGTACCCTAGACAGGAACACTGAAGCTTTCTTT | CASSTLDRNTEAFF
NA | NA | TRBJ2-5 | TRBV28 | TGTGCCAGCAGTTCTCCCGAGGGCGTACAAGAGACCCAGTACTTC | CASSSPEGVQETQYF
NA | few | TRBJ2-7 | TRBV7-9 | TGTGCCAGCAGGTTAAGCGAGGACGAGCAGTACTTC | CASRLSEDEQYF
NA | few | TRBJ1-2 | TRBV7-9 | TGTGCCAGCAGACCCCGCCAGGGAGGCTATGGCTACACCTTC | CASRPRQGGYGYTF
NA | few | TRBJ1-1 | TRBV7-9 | TGTGCCAGCAGCTTAGCGGAACGACCCTACACTGAAGCTTTCTTT | CASSLAERPYTEAFF
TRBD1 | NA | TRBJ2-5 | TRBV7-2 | TGTGCCAGCAGCTCCCGGACAGGGAGCTTTATCCAAGAGACCCAGTACTTC | CASSSRTGSFIQETQYF